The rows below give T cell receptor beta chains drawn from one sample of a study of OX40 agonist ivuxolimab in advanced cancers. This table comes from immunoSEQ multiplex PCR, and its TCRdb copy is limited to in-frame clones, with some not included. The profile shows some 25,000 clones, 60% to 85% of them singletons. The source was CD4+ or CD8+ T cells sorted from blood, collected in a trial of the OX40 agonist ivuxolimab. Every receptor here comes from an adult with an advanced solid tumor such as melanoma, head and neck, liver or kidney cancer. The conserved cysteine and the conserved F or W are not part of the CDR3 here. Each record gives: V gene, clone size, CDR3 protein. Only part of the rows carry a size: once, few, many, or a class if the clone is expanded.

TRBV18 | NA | ASSPSGEQY
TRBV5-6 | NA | ASSLRGGIAKNIQY
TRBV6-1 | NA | ASSFSGRAAYEQY
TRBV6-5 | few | ASSWGYTEAF
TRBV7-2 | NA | ASSLEGLAGDEQF
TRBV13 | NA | ASSAGTSGRRVGYEQY
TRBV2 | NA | ASVQDINYEQY
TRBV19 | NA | ASSRTGAGYT
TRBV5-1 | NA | ASSLTYQETQY
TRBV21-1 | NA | ASSKDHFSYEQY
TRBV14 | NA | ASSQDDATYGYT
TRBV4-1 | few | ASSQDQRPNQPQH
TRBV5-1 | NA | ASSLIGGSDNEQF
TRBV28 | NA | ASGKGAKETQY
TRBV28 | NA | ASSPAGGVWEQY
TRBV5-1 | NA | ASSLRQGWAEAF
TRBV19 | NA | ASSIGQAGEETQY
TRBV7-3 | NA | ASSSGGAGDNEQF
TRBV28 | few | ASSLGWRGSQAKNIQY
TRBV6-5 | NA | ASSYAGTGGYNEQF
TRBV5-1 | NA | ASSLARGDTQY
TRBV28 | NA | ASRHGGGLSTDTQY